This T cell receptor (beta chain) came from a study of blood T cell repertoires in COVID-19. Study context: The samples span acute and convalescent COVID-19 from the United States, Italy and Spain. The cDNA or gDNA used as material had been derived from T cells, B-cell-depleted T cells, or PBMCs.

This clone was seen more than once but under ten times. The germline V gene encodes CDR1 LGHDT and CDR2 YNNKEL (reference sequence). The CDR3 covers 15 residues. With 0 bases removed from V and 5 bases from J, the gap between germline ends came to 11 bases. In the original workflow: Estimation of nucleated cell counts was performed using reference gene primer amplification. Profiled with immunoSEQ multiplex PCR; TCRdb holds only in-frame clones, not every one. Clone size and the V and J calls come from that table; the DNA yielded D and trimming. This sample has some 70,000 clones, with approximately 80% found just once.

The V gene is TRBV3-1 (or the pseudogene TRBV3-2), the J gene TRBJ2-1; D not certain. The sequence derives from an elderly man with acute or convalescent COVID-19. Sequenced material: peripheral blood. CDR3 sequence: CASSQEGGSNNEQFF. CDR3 sequence (DNA): TGTGCCAGCAGCCAAGAAGGCGGCAGCAACAATGAGCAGTTCTTC.